This T cell receptor beta chain was profiled in a study of T cells in localized non-small cell lung cancer. Findings of the study overall: It remains possible that heterogeneity exists, since only one tumor region was sequenced.

Points on this clone: The antigen is not known.

The CDR3 runs 13 residues. V was pared by 0 bases and J by 1 base, with 1 base between. From germline, CDR1 is MGHRA and CDR2 YSYEKL. Sequencing used immunoSEQ multiplex PCR; TCRdb keeps in-frame clones, though not all of them. This sample carries 29,000 or so clones, approximately 90% of them seen once, and the ten largest clones take 13%. The TCR comes from a female donor over 55 with stage III squamous cell lung carcinoma. Sequences were derived from peripheral blood, sampled before any cancer treatment. The rearrangement links TRBV4-1 to TRBJ1-5; D is unclear. CDR3 coding DNA: TGCGCCAGCAGCCAAGACAGCAATCAGCCCCAGCATTTT. Its protein is CASSQDSNQPQHF.